The rows below give T cell receptor delta chains drawn from one sample of a study of gamma-delta chains in newborns, infants, children. TCRdb fed the reads to CATT. The sample includes more than 14,000 delta-chain clones, about 7% of them seen just once. Sequenced material: blood. The receptor set was obtained from a child who was a newborn, infant or young child, either healthy, febrile or measles-vaccinated (not recorded which). The CDR3 runs from the conserved cysteine through the conserved F or W. A D gene is named only where the DNA matches it firmly. Clone size is shown for a subset of rows, as once, few, many or a class of expanded clone.

TRDJ3	TRDD3	few	TRDV2	CACDTFPGDTWDTRQMFF	TGTGCCTGTGACACCTTCCCGGGGGATACCTGGGACACCCGACAGATGTTTTTC
TRDJ3	TRDD3	few	TRDV2	CACDNIREGIRGSWDTRQMFF	TGTGCCTGTGACAACATAAGAGAGGGGATACGAGGCTCCTGGGACACCCGACAGATGTTTTTC
TRDJ3	TRDD3	NA	TRDV2	CACDTVLGDTSSWDTRQMFF	TGTGCCTGTGACACCGTACTGGGGGATACTAGCTCCTGGGACACCCGCCAGATGTTTTTC
TRDJ3	TRDD3	NA	TRDV2	CACDPVLGDTLGSWDTRQMFF	TGTGCCTGTGATCCAGTACTGGGGGATACCTTGGGCTCCTGGGACACCCGACAGATGTTTTTC
TRDJ3	TRDD3	medium-sized	TRDV2	CACDNTGGSWDTRQMFF	TGTGCCTGTGACAATACTGGGGGCTCCTGGGACACCCGACAGATGTTTTTC
TRDJ3	TRDD3	few	TRDV2	CACDTVSGGYSWDTQQMFF	TGTGCCTGTGACACCGTTTCTGGGGGATACTCCTGGGACACCCAACAGATGTTTTTC
TRDJ1	TRDD3	NA	TRDV2	CACDTGIHTDKLIF	TGTGCCTGTGACACCGGGATACACACCGATAAACTCATCTTT
TRDJ3	TRDD3	few	TRDV2	CACDLLGDPSSWDTRQMFF	TGTGCCTGTGACTTACTGGGGGACCCCAGCTCCTGGGACACCCGACAGATGTTTTTC
TRDJ3	NA	once	TRDV2	CACDKVARWVIQWDTRQMFF	TGTGCCTGTGACAAGGTTGCTCGCTGGGTGATACAGTGGGACACCCGCCAGATGTTTTTC
TRDJ3	TRDD3	NA	TRDV2	CACDTWGSVGDTRQMFF	TGTGCCTGTGACACCTGGGGGAGCGTGGGGGACACCCGACAGATGTTTTTC
TRDJ3	TRDD3	NA	TRDV2	CACDTVLGIPSSWDTRQMFF	TGTGCCTGTGACACCGTACTGGGGATCCCTAGCTCCTGGGACACCCGACAGATGTTTTTC
TRDJ3	TRDD3	few	TRDV2	CACDTVTYRGIKRDTRQMFF	TGTGCCTGTGACACCGTCACGTATCGGGGGATAAAACGGGACACCCGACAGATGTTTTTC
TRDJ3	TRDD3	few	TRDV2	CACDLLGPSSWDTRQMFF	TGTGCCTGTGACTTACTGGGGCCGAGCTCCTGGGACACCCGACAGATGTTTTTC
TRDJ3	TRDD3	few	TRDV2	CACDTVLGASSSWDTRQMFF	TGTGCCTGTGACACCGTACTGGGGGCCTCGAGCTCCTGGGACACCCGACAGATGTTTTTC
TRDJ3	NA	few	TRDV2	CACDTLGYTTWDTRQMFF	TGTGCCTGTGACACGCTGGGGTATACCACCTGGGACACCCGACAGATGTTTTTC
TRDJ3	TRDD3	few	TRDV2	CACDAVGTGGYKEMFF	TGTGCCTGTGACGCCGTTGGTACTGGGGGATACAAGGAGATGTTTTTC
TRDJ1	NA	NA	TRDV2	CACDLIRTDKLIF	TGTGCCTGTGACCTTATACGCACCGATAAACTCATCTTT
TRDJ3	TRDD3	few	TRDV2	CACDTVYTGVSSWDTRQMFF	TGTGCCTGTGACACCGTTTATACTGGGGTAAGCTCCTGGGACACCCGCCAGATGTTTTTC
TRDJ3	TRDD3	NA	TRDV2	CACDTVNWGILSWDTRQMFF	TGTGCCTGTGACACCGTAAACTGGGGGATTTTATCCTGGGACACCCGACAGATGTTTTTC
TRDJ1	TRDD3	many	TRDV2	CACDILGDMNDKLIF	TGTGCCTGTGACATACTGGGGGATATGAACGATAAACTCATCTTT
TRDJ3	TRDD3	NA	TRDV2	CACDTVLLGESSWDTRQMFF	TGTGCCTGTGACACCGTCCTGCTGGGGGAAAGCTCCTGGGACACCCGCCAGATGTTTTTC
TRDJ3	NA	few	TRDV1	CALGELPYSWDTRQMFF	TGTGCTCTTGGGGAACTCCCCTACTCCTGGGACACCCGACAGATGTTTTTC
TRDJ3	TRDD3	few	TRDV2	CACDLLGTTWDTRQMFF	TGTGCCTGTGACCTACTGGGGACAACCTGGGACACCCGACAGATGTTTTTC
TRDJ3	NA	NA	TRDV2	CACDTARGSSSWDARQMFF	TGTGCCTGTGACACCGCGAGGGGGAGTAGCTCCTGGGACGCCCGACAGATGTTTTTC
TRDJ2	TRDD3	few	TRDV2	CACDTSYWGTLTAQLFF	TGTGCCTGTGACACTTCCTACTGGGGGACTTTGACAGCACAACTCTTCTTT
TRDJ3	TRDD3	many	TRDV2	CACDPVLGDGSSWDTRQMFF	TGTGCCTGTGACCCGGTACTGGGGGATGGGAGCTCCTGGGACACCCGACAGATGTTTTTC
TRDJ2	TRDD3	NA	TRDV3	CASRWGVTAQLFF	TGTGCCTCGCGCTGGGGGGTGACAGCACAACTCTTCTTT
TRDJ1	TRDD2	NA	TRDV1	CALGKNLPTLPYTDQLIF	TGTGCTCTTGGGAAAAACCTTCCTACGCTCCCATACACCGATCAACTCATCTTT
TRDJ1	NA	few	TRDV2	CACDTPWGVYTDKLIF	TGTGCCTGTGACACGCCTTGGGGGGTGTACACCGATAAACTCATCTTT
TRDJ2	NA	few	TRDV2	CACDTWGSLTAQLFF	TGTGCCTGTGACACCTGGGGATCTTTGACAGCACAACTCTTCTTT
TRDJ1	TRDD3	NA	TRDV2	CACDTWGIDDKLIF	TGTGCCTGTGACACGTGGGGGATAGACGATAAACTCATCTTT
TRDJ3	TRDD3	NA	TRDV2	CACDSVLGDTVSSWDTRQMFF	TGCGCCTGTGACTCCGTACTGGGGGATACAGTGAGCTCCTGGGACACCCGACAGATGTTTTTC
TRDJ3	TRDD3	medium-sized	TRDV2	CACDILGDVSWDTRQMFF	TGTGCCTGTGACATACTGGGGGATGTTTCCTGGGACACCCGACAGATGTTTTTC
TRDJ1	TRDD3	few	TRDV2	CACDAVLGDTYTDKLIF	TGTGCCTGTGACGCCGTACTGGGGGATACCTACACCGATAAACTCATCTTT
TRDJ3	TRDD3	medium-sized	TRDV2	CACDTVWFGGSWDTRQMFF	TGTGCCTGTGACACCGTATGGTTTGGGGGATCCTGGGACACCCGACAGATGTTTTTC
TRDJ3	TRDD3	few	TRDV2	CACDVLGDLSSWDTRQMFF	TGTGCCTGTGACGTACTGGGGGATCTTAGCTCCTGGGACACCCGACAGATGTTTTTC
TRDJ2	TRDD3	many	TRDV2	CACDKVLGDTRLTAQLFF	TGTGCCTGTGACAAAGTACTGGGGGATACGCGTCTGACAGCACAACTCTTCTTT
TRDJ1	TRDD3	few	TRDV2	CACNRGIATYTDKLIF	TGTGCCTGCAACCGGGGGATCGCTACGTACACCGATAAACTCATCTTT
TRDJ3	TRDD3	few	TRDV2	CACDTLSAGDTSWDTRQMFF	TGTGCCTGTGACACCCTAAGTGCTGGGGATACTTCCTGGGACACCCGACAGATGTTTTTC
TRDJ3	TRDD3	NA	TRDV2	CACDTADKGGYSWDTRQMFF	TGTGCCTGTGACACCGCAGACAAAGGGGGATACTCCTGGGACACCCGACAGATGTTTTTC
TRDJ2	TRDD3	medium-sized	TRDV2	CACDTGGALTAQLFF	TGTGCCTGTGACACTGGGGGAGCTTTGACAGCACAACTCTTCTTT
TRDJ3	TRDD3	NA	TRDV2	CACDFLLGGSWDTRQMFF	TGTGCCTGTGACTTTCTTCTGGGGGGCTCCTGGGACACCCGACAGATGTTTTTC
TRDJ3	NA	many	TRDV2	CACDSTGYSWDTRQMFF	TGTGCCTGTGACAGTACTGGGTATTCCTGGGACACCCGACAGATGTTTTTC
TRDJ3	TRDD3	few	TRDV2	CACDPLGGGYTWDTRQMFF	TGTGCCTGTGACCCCTTGGGGGGGGGATACACCTGGGACACCCGACAGATGTTTTTC
TRDJ2	TRDD3	few	TRDV2	CACDSLLGDTLTAQLFF	TGTGCCTGTGATTCCTTACTGGGGGATACGTTGACGGCACAACTCTTCTTT
TRDJ3	TRDD3	NA	TRDV2	CACDLLGDTRTWDTRQMFF	TGTGCCTGTGACCTACTGGGGGATACGCGAACCTGGGACACCCGACAGATGTTTTTC
TRDJ1	TRDD3	many	TRDV2	CACDTWGMTTDKLIF	TGTGCCTGTGACACCTGGGGGATGACCACCGATAAACTCATCTTT
TRDJ3	TRDD3	NA	TRDV2	CACDTGGYRSSWDTRQMFF	TGTGCCTGTGACACCGGGGGATACAGAAGCTCCTGGGACACCCGACAGATGTTTTTC
TRDJ2	TRDD3	many	TRDV2	CACDRLGAGLTAQLFF	TGTGCCTGTGACCGACTGGGGGCTGGTTTGACAGCACAACTCTTCTTT
TRDJ3	TRDD3	few	TRDV2	CACDTVSGGLSSWDTRQMFF	TGTGCCTGTGACACCGTTTCTGGGGGACTGAGCTCCTGGGACACCCGACAGATGTTTTTC
TRDJ3	TRDD3	NA	TRDV2	CACDSIGTGGSSWDTRQMFF	TGTGCCTGTGACAGTATAGGAACTGGGGGATCCTCCTGGGACACCCGACAGATGTTTTTC
TRDJ3	TRDD3	NA	TRDV2	CACDPVTGGPSWDTRQMFF	TGTGCCTGTGACCCCGTTACTGGGGGCCCCTCCTGGGACACCCGACAGATGTTTTTC
TRDJ3	NA	few	TRDV2	CACDTMGATPSWDTRQMFF	TGTGCCTGTGACACCATGGGGGCCACTCCCTCCTGGGACACCCGACAGATGTTTTTC
TRDJ3	NA	few	TRDV2	CACDTGGTNTRQMFF	TGTGCCTGTGACACCGGGGGGACCAACACCCGACAGATGTTTTTC
TRDJ3	NA	NA	TRDV2	CACDTVIGGPSSWDTRQMFF	TGTGCCTGTGACACCGTGATTGGGGGCCCCAGCTCCTGGGACACCCGACAGATGTTTTTC
TRDJ3	NA	few	TRDV2	CACDTVWGGSWDTRQMFF	TGTGCCTGTGACACCGTCTGGGGAGGCTCCTGGGACACCCGACAGATGTTTTTC
TRDJ3	TRDD3	few	TRDV2	CACDRLLGDARSWDTRQMFF	TGTGCCTGTGACCGACTACTGGGGGATGCGCGATCCTGGGACACCCGACAGATGTTTTTC